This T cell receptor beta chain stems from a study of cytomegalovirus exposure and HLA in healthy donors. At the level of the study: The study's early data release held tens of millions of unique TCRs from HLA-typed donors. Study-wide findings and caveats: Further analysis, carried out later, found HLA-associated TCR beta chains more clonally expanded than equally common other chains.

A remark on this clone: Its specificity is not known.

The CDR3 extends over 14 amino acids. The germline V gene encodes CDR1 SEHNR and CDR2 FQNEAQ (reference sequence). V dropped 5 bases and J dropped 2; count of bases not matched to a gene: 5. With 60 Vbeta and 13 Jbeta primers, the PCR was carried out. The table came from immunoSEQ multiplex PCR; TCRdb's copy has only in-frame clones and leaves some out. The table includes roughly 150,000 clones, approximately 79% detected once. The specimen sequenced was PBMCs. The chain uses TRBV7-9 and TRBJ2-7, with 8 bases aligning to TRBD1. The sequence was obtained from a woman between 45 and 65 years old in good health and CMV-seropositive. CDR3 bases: TGTGCCAGCAGCCCCGGGACAGGTGCCTACGAGCAGTACTTC. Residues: CASSPGTGAYEQYF.